These 13 T cell receptor beta chains originate from one sample sequenced in a study of blood T cell repertoires in COVID-19. Clones were read by immunoSEQ multiplex PCR, and TCRdb kept only the in-frame ones, dropping some. In the table there are tens of thousands of clones, around 89% of which are singletons. The sequencing input was peripheral blood. All receptors derive from a man between 60 and 75 years old with acute or convalescent COVID-19.

The chain joins TRBV5-4 to TRBJ2-3; D call uncertain. CDR3 size: 12 residues. Germline values: CDR1 SGHNT, CDR2 YYREEE (reference sequence). V gave up 5 bases and J gave up 2 bases, with 6 bases separating them. The CDR3 spells CASRGPTDTQYF. For the CDR3, the DNA is TGTGCCAGCAGGGGCCCCACAGATACGCAGTATTTT.

V usage is TRBV18 and J usage is TRBJ1-4, with D hard to call. CDR1 is KGHSH, CDR2 LQKENI, per germline. The length of the CDR3 is 17 residues. V lost 6 bases to trimming and J lost 0 bases, with 17 bases between them. This chain's CDR3 is CASSPTGSAATNEKLFF. CDR3 DNA: TGTGCCAGCTCCCCAACCGGGTCAGCTGCAACTAATGAAAAACTGTTTTTT. Full variable domain (remainder filled in from reference TRBV18 and TRBJ1-4): NAGVMQNPRHLVRRRGQEARLRCSPMKGHSHVYWYRQLPEEGLKFMVYLQKENIIDESGMPKERFSAEFPKEGPSILRIQQVVRGDSAAYFCASSPTGSAATNEKLFFGSGTQLSVL.

J is TRBJ2-7 and V is TRBV5-1; TRBD1 is a possible D gene (5 bases). Trimming removed 4 bases at V and 6 bases at J, with 11 bases between. The germline gives CDR1 SGHRS, CDR2 YFSETQ. The CDR3 covers 12 residues. The CDR3 DNA reads TGCGCCAGCAGCCAAACAGGCGCCGAGCAGTACTTC. It is translated as CASSQTGAEQYF. The variable domain in full, with the rest retrieved from reference TRBV5-1 and TRBJ2-7, is KAGVTQTPRYLIKTRGQQVTLSCSPISGHRSVSWYQQTPGQGLQFLFEYFSETQRNKGNFPGRFSGRQFSNSRSEMNVSTLELGDSALYLCASSQTGAEQYFGPGTRLTVT.

The chain links TRBV5-6 to TRBJ1-1, with unresolved D. In germline, CDR1 is SGHDT, CDR2 YYEEEE. This CDR3 has 13 residues. The germline V and J ends were trimmed by 7 bases and 2 bases, with 12 bases remaining between them. CDR3 in amino acids: CASRARINTEAFF. CDR3 in DNA: TGTGCCAGCCGCGCTAGAATTAACACTGAAGCTTTCTTT.

This clone was seen a single time. This chain links TRBV30 with TRBJ1-1, with 8 positions matching TRBD1. V trimming: 4 bases; J trimming: 9 bases; junction bases outside the gene matches: 13. CDR3 length: 14 amino acids. Germline assignment: CDR1 GTSNPN and CDR2 SVGIG (reference sequence). CDR3 in DNA: TGTGCCTGGACAAAGGACAGGGCGGTCTCTCAAGCTTTCTTT. Translated: CAWTKDRAVSQAFF.

The V gene is TRBV5-4, the J gene TRBJ1-1; the D gene is possibly TRBD1 (5 bases). Trimming took off 2 bases at V and 10 bases at J, with 21 bases between the two ends. CDR3 length: 15 amino acids. CDR1 and CDR2 (germline): SGHNT, YYREEE (reference sequence). The chain's CDR3 is CASSFRAPQGSGAFF. CDR3 sequence (DNA): TGTGCCAGCAGCTTTAGAGCTCCCCAGGGATCGGGAGCTTTCTTT.

Written as DNA, the CDR3 is TGTGCCACCAGTGATTTCGGGACAGGCTACACCGGGGAGCTGTTTTTT. Translating it yields CATSDFGTGYTGELFF. The chain is built from TRBV24-1 and TRBJ2-2; 8 bases agree with TRBD1. CDR1 is KGHDR and CDR2 is SFDVKD in the germline V gene. V shed 1 base, J shed 3 bases, and the junction held 3 bases outside the gene matches. The CDR3 is 16 residues long.

The chain combines TRBV6-6 with TRBJ1-1; no clear D gene. The CDR3 runs 14 residues. Germline V gene lookup returns CDR1 MNHNY and CDR2 SVGAGI (reference sequence). Between the trimmed V and J ends, which lost 0 bases and 2 bases, there was a span of 7 bases. In DNA form, the CDR3 reads TGTGCCAGCAGTTACTCGGCCATCAACACTGAAGCTTTCTTT. This translates into CASSYSAINTEAFF.

This chain links TRBV6-2 or TRBV6-3 with TRBJ1-6; 11 bases align to TRBD1. Germline values: CDR1 MNHEY, CDR2 SVGEGT. The CDR3 contains 17 residues. The trim removed 6 bases at V and 10 bases at J, leaving 14 bases unmatched. DNA for the CDR3: TGTGCCAGCAGCAAACCGCCGGACAGGGGGCGTGTATCACCCCTCCACTTT. Its translation: CASSKPPDRGRVSPLHF.

The chain couples TRBV3-1 (or the pseudogene TRBV3-2) to TRBJ1-2; 10 bases match TRBD1. CDR1 is LGHDT and CDR2 is YNNKEL in the germline V gene (reference sequence). Trimming removed 5 bases from V and 6 bases from J; junction bases left unmatched: 6. The CDR3 totals 14 residues. The CDR3 reads CASSDPGTGDGYTF. The CDR3 region has the DNA TGTGCCAGCAGCGACCCCGGGACAGGGGATGGCTACACCTTC.

The rearrangement uses TRBV7-6 and TRBJ2-7, with 9 positions matching TRBD1. CDR3 length equals 15 residues. Germline-derived CDR1 and CDR2 are SGHVS and FNYEAQ. The junction had 5 bases not matched to a gene; V was cut back by 1 base and J by 4 bases. CDR3 coding DNA: TGTGCCAGCAGCTTAGAACCCGGGACAGGGTACGAGCAGTACTTC. This sequence encodes CASSLEPGTGYEQYF.

This rearrangement joins TRBV28 to TRBJ2-3; weak D call: TRBD1 (6 bases). CDR1 is MDHEN and CDR2 is SYDVKM in the germline V gene. The CDR3 contains 14 residues. Trimming removed 6 bases from V and 3 bases from J, with 13 bases in between. The DNA for the CDR3 is TGTGCCAGCAGCTCGGACAGAAGGACAGATACGCAGTATTTT. Residues: CASSSDRRTDTQYF.

The genes are TRBV29-1 and TRBJ1-2; no clear D gene. CDR3 length: 12 amino acids. Trimming pared 3 bases from V and 1 base from J, leaving 6 bases between. Germline V lookup: CDR1 SQVTM, CDR2 ANQGSEA. CDR3 residues: CSVDNNNYGYTF. CDR3 sequence (DNA): TGCAGCGTTGATAACAATAACTATGGCTACACCTTC.